The 17 T cell receptor beta chains given below trace back to one sample, sequenced in a study of T cell repertoires in cytomegalovirus infection. TCRdb re-called the reads through MiXCR, storing one row per CDR3 protein. The sample has hundreds of thousands of distinct CDR3 sequences, 15% to 20% seen once. Sequenced sample: PBMCs. Source of these receptors: a human donor in good health (CMV status not recorded). Some clones in this sample may be carry-over from other donors' samples.

This clonotype was recorded at least ten times. This rearrangement joins TRBV5-6 to TRBJ1-5; D is unclear. Trimming removed 0 bases from V and 1 base from J, with 8 bases in between. Germline CDR1 reads SGHDT; CDR2 reads YYEEEE. The CDR3 contains 15 residues. CDR3 loop: CASSLGPWSNQPQHF. CDR3 DNA sequence: TGTGCCAGCAGCTTGGGCCCCTGGAGCAATCAGCCCCAGCATTTT.

J is TRBJ1-4 and V is TRBV29-1; D is undetermined. This CDR3 spans 14 amino acids. V lost 4 bases and J lost 8, with 17 bases in between. Germline V gene sequence: CDR1 SQVTM, CDR2 ANQGSEA. The CDR3 nucleotides are TGCAGCGTTGCGTTCGGGGAGAGGAGGGAAAAACTGTTTTTT. Its translation: CSVAFGERREKLFF.

This clonotype showed up just a few times. This rearrangement joins TRBV19 to TRBJ1-1; D ambiguous. Trimming pared 6 bases from V and 0 bases from J, leaving 11 bases between. The CDR3 has 14 residues. Looked up from germline, CDR1 is LNHDA and CDR2 is SQIVND (reference sequence). CDR3 region: CASRDGFMNTEAFF. CDR3 bases: TGTGCCAGTAGGGACGGATTCATGAACACTGAAGCTTTCTTT.

Turning to this clonotype: A much bigger clone sits one base away, suggesting this may be a read error. This chain connects TRBV4-2 to TRBJ1-5; perhaps TRBD1 as D (6 bases). The CDR3 is made up of 14 amino acids. Per the germline V gene, CDR1 is LGHNA and CDR2 is YNFKEQ. The CDR3 DNA is TGTGCCGGCAGCCAAGGGACACCAGATCAGCCCCAGCATTTT. This encodes CAGSQGTPDQPQHF.

At least ten counts were recorded for this clonotype. The chain joins TRBV7-2 to TRBJ1-4; unclear D gene. Germline CDR1 reads SGHTA; CDR2 reads FQGNSA. The CDR3 has 15 amino acids. V lost 4 bases, J lost 8 bases, and 17 bases lay in between. In nucleotides, the CDR3 is TGTGCCAGCAGCTCTTATCATAGTGGAAGCGAAAAACTGTTTTTT. This encodes CASSSYHSGSEKLFF.

The J gene is TRBJ1-3, the V gene TRBV28; D is undetermined. V was shortened by 3 bases and J by 1 base, with 10 bases between the two germline ends. The CDR3 loop spans 15 amino acids. Germline-derived CDR1 and CDR2 are MDHEN and SYDVKM. Here the CDR3 reads CASSFGLGSGNTIYF. The CDR3 DNA reads TGTGCCAGCAGTTTTGGTTTGGGTTCTGGAAACACCATATATTTT.

This chain connects TRBV6-5 to TRBJ2-3; 11 nucleotides agree with TRBD2. V was pared by 0 bases and J by 2 bases, with 4 bases of the junction left unmatched. The CDR3 covers 17 residues. Germline V gene sequence: CDR1 MNHEY, CDR2 SVGAGI. As DNA, the CDR3 is TGTGCCAGCAGTTACTCGTCTAGCGGGGGGAACACAGATACGCAGTATTTT. Translated: CASSYSSSGGNTDTQYF.

This clonotype has a count of ten or more. The V gene is TRBV20-1, the J gene TRBJ2-1, with 7 positions matching TRBD2. This CDR3 is 14 amino acids long. V shed 3 bases, J shed 4 bases, and the junction held 6 bases outside the gene matches. Germline V gene sequence: CDR1 DFQATT, CDR2 SNEGSKA (reference sequence). The CDR3 DNA reads TGCAGTGCTAGCAGGCGGGGGAGGTACAATGAGCAGTTCTTC. This gives the protein CSASRRGRYNEQFF.

In regard to this clonotype: A read error may account for a junction end that differs from germline. The chain couples TRBV4-1 to TRBJ2-1; D not certain. The CDR3 is made up of 16 amino acids. Germline V gene lookup returns CDR1 MGHRA and CDR2 YSYEKL. The DNA for the CDR3 is TGCGCCAGCAGCCAAGGCCGAGTTACCGGAGACAATGTGCAGTTCTTC. It yields the protein CASSQGRVTGDNVQFF.

J is TRBJ2-7 and V is TRBV19; TRBD2 is a possible D gene (5 bases). The CDR3 is made up of 12 amino acids. Trimming shortened V by 7 bases and J by 5 bases, and 12 bases separated the two germline ends. CDR1 and CDR2 (germline): LNHDA, SQIVND (reference sequence). The CDR3 sequence: CASTTPGNEQYF. The CDR3 bases are TGTGCCAGTACCACACCGGGGAACGAGCAGTACTTC. Full variable domain (outside the CDR3, taken from reference TRBV19 and TRBJ2-7): DGGITQSPKYLFRKEGQNVTLSCEQNLNHDAMYWYRQDPGQGLRLIYYSQIVNDFQKGDIAEGYSVSREKKESFPLTVTSAQKNPTAFYLCASTTPGNEQYFGPGTRLTVT.

The J gene is TRBJ2-1, the V gene TRBV6-6; D might be TRBD2 (8 bases). The CDR3 extends over 17 amino acids. Germline V gene lookup returns CDR1 MNHNY and CDR2 SVGAGI (reference sequence). Trimming left V 0 bases short and J 7 bases short, with 19 bases between. CDR3: CASSYSLAGSRGNEQFF. CDR3 nucleotide sequence: TGTGCCAGCAGTTACTCATTAGCGGGGTCCAGGGGGAATGAGCAGTTCTTC.

This clonotype was observed a handful of times. This rearrangement joins TRBV12-3 or TRBV12-4 to TRBJ1-1, with 8 bases matching TRBD1. CDR3 size: 16 residues. V dropped 5 bases and J dropped 1; count of bases not matched to a gene: 9. CDR3 DNA: TGTGCCAGCAGTCGCCAGGACAGGGCTTCGAACACTGAAGCTTTCTTT. This sequence encodes CASSRQDRASNTEAFF.

This clonotype was detected ten times or more. This chain joins TRBV7-9 and TRBJ2-1; D might be TRBD1 or TRBD2, each matching 5 bases. The length of the CDR3 is 16 residues. With 4 bases removed from V and 0 bases from J, the gap between germline ends came to 13 bases. Germline loops: CDR1 SEHNR, CDR2 FQNEAQ (reference sequence). The CDR3 sequence is CASSSLEGYSYNEQFF. The DNA for the CDR3 is TGTGCCAGCAGCTCGTTAGAGGGGTACTCCTACAATGAGCAGTTCTTC.

This clonotype was picked up a small number of times. The CDR3 DNA reads TGTGCCAGCAGCCTGCAACAAAATCCTCCCGGGGAGCTGTTTTTT. Translating gives CASSLQQNPPGELFF. The chain uses TRBV5-4 and TRBJ2-2; D ambiguous. From germline, CDR1 is SGHNT and CDR2 YYREEE (reference sequence). Trimming removed 4 bases at V and 6 bases at J, with 16 bases between. The CDR3 spans 15 residues.

This clonotype was observed at least ten times. The J gene is TRBJ1-5, the V gene TRBV7-2; 7 bases line up with TRBD1. The CDR3 is made up of 14 amino acids. The germline gives CDR1 SGHTA, CDR2 FQGNSA. J was trimmed by 6 bases and V by 5 bases; bases with no gene match: 7. This CDR3 reads CASSQRQGSQPQHF. The CDR3 coding sequence is TGTGCCAGCAGCCAAAGACAGGGTTCTCAGCCCCAGCATTTT.

The CDR3 region is CASSATGVATNEKLFF. In DNA, the CDR3 is TGTGCCAGCAGTGCAACAGGAGTTGCAACTAATGAAAAACTGTTTTTT. The chain uses TRBV2 and TRBJ1-4, with D perhaps matching TRBD1 (5 bases). V was cut by 4 bases and J by 0 bases, with 12 bases left in between. Germline V gene sequence: CDR1 SNHLY, CDR2 FYNNEI. This CDR3 is 16 amino acids long.

This clonotype was found many times. The chain couples TRBV28 to TRBJ2-7; TRBD2 might be the D (5 bases). Germline V gives CDR1 MDHEN, CDR2 SYDVKM. The CDR3 extends over 17 amino acids. With 3 bases removed from V and 2 bases from J, the gap between germline ends came to 20 bases. The CDR3 nucleotides are TGTGCCAGCAGTTTGGCCGGACTCAAACCGGGTGCCTACGAGCAGTACTTC. Its translation: CASSLAGLKPGAYEQYF.